A selection of T cell receptor beta chains follows, all from one sample in a study of OX40 agonist ivuxolimab in advanced cancers. The data were produced by immunoSEQ multiplex PCR, yet TCRdb's version contains in-frame clones alone and is incomplete. This sample has tens of thousands of clones, with around 80% found just once. The input for sequencing was CD4+ or CD8+ T cells sorted from blood, taken in a trial of the OX40 agonist ivuxolimab. These receptors were taken from an adult with an advanced solid tumor such as melanoma, head and neck, liver or kidney cancer. Both conserved end residues are part of each CDR3. D genes are given only for firm matches. Where a row states a size, it is once, few, many or the class of an expanded clone; other rows omit it.

TRBV30	TRBD2	once	TRBJ2-5	TGTGCCTGGAGTGTAACGAGACTACTAGCGGGAGGGTTAGAGGCAGGAGAGACCCAGTACTTC	CAWSVTRLLAGGLEAGETQYF
TRBV28	TRBD1	-	TRBJ2-1	TGTGCCAGCAGGCTACAGGGGCCCTCCTACAATGAGCAGTTCTTC	CASRLQGPSYNEQFF
TRBV10-1	TRBD1	-	TRBJ1-4	TGCGCCAGCAGTGAGCCGCCTCGACAGGGTGTTTCGGCAACTAATGAAAAACTGTTTTTT	CASSEPPRQGVSATNEKLFF
TRBV7-9	-	-	TRBJ2-2	TGTGCCAGCGCTAGTAGAGGGGGCACCGGGGAGCTGTTTTTT	CASASRGGTGELFF
TRBV18	TRBD2	-	TRBJ2-1	TGTGCCAGCTCACCACCGTGGGCTAGCGGGGTACATGAGCAGTTCTTC	CASSPPWASGVHEQFF
TRBV19	-	-	TRBJ1-1	TGTGCCAGTAGTATGGGCACTGAAGCTTTCTTT	CASSMGTEAFF
TRBV6-5	TRBD1	-	TRBJ1-1	TGTGCCAGCAGTCTAACCGGGACAGGGAGCACTGAAGCTTTCTTT	CASSLTGTGSTEAFF
TRBV5-6	-	few	TRBJ2-2	TGTGCCAGCAGCTTTGAGGGTAGAAGGAACACCGGGGAGCTGTTTTTT	CASSFEGRRNTGELFF
TRBV6-5	-	few	TRBJ1-5	TGTGCCATCGGAATAGGGGAGTATAGCAATCAGCCCCAGCATTTT	CAIGIGEYSNQPQHF
TRBV6-7	TRBD1	-	TRBJ1-6	TGTGCCAGCAGTTTTCAAGGGGGCGTCAATTCACCCCTCCACTTT	CASSFQGGVNSPLHF
TRBV6-5	TRBD1	-	TRBJ1-3	TGTGCCAGCAGCCGGACAGGCTCTGGAAACACCATATATTTT	CASSRTGSGNTIYF
TRBV6-5	TRBD1	-	TRBJ1-6	TGTGCCAGCAGGGTGGGGACAGCCAATTCACCCCTCCACTTT	CASRVGTANSPLHF
TRBV27	TRBD1	few	TRBJ1-5	TGTGCCAGCAGTGGACAGGGGGTCAATCAGCCCCAGCATTTT	CASSGQGVNQPQHF
TRBV21-1	-	many	TRBJ1-2	TGTGCCAGCAGCAAGGGGCGGGATGGCTACACCTTC	CASSKGRDGYTF
TRBV5-5	-	-	TRBJ1-4	TGTGCCAGCAGCTTGCCGCAGGGCGCCCTTGGAGCTAATGAAAAACTGTTTTTT	CASSLPQGALGANEKLFF
TRBV28	-	once	TRBJ2-1	TGTGCCACCGCCTTACCCTACCAACTCTCCTACAATGAGCAGTTCTTC	CATALPYQLSYNEQFF
TRBV28	TRBD2	-	TRBJ2-1	TGTGCCAGCAGTGGAGCGGGAGGCCTGGTGGAGCAGTTCTTC	CASSGAGGLVEQFF
TRBV4-1	-	-	TRBJ2-3	TGCGCCAGCAGCCAAGATGGGCGCTTTAGGGGCACAGATACGCAGTATTTT	CASSQDGRFRGTDTQYF
TRBV30	-	once	TRBJ2-3	TGTGCCTGGACGGGCTTACGCACAGATACGCAGTATTTT	CAWTGLRTDTQYF
TRBV7-2	-	-	TRBJ1-6	TGTGCCAGCAGCCCGCCAGGGAGTTCACCCCTCCACTTT	CASSPPGSSPLHF
TRBV11-1	-	once	TRBJ1-3	TGTGCCAGCAGCATCAGGACAGAATCTGGAAACACCATATATTTT	CASSIRTESGNTIYF
TRBV27	-	-	TRBJ2-3	TGTGCCAGCTATCGGGACACAGATACGCAGTATTTT	CASYRDTDTQYF
TRBV30	-	medium-sized	TRBJ1-2	TGTACGGGACGGGGGCTTTATGGCTACACCTTC	CTGRGLYGYTF
TRBV7-2	-	-	TRBJ1-3	TGTGCCAGCAGCTTAGAATTCGAACAGGGAAACACCATATATTTT	CASSLEFEQGNTIYF
TRBV9	TRBD1	-	TRBJ2-5	TGTGCCAGCAGCGGTAGTGGGACAGGGGGCTTAACCCAGTACTTC	CASSGSGTGGLTQYF
TRBV5-1	-	few	TRBJ2-2	TGCGCCAGCAGCCTAAATACAGGGTGGGGAAGCGGCGGGGAGCTGTTTTTT	CASSLNTGWGSGGELFF
TRBV2	-	few	TRBJ1-2	TGTGCCAGCAGTGTCTTGGATGGCTACACCTTC	CASSVLDGYTF
TRBV29-1	-	-	TRBJ2-1	TGCAGCGCTATGAGGGGGTCCTCCGGCAATGAGCAGTTCTTC	CSAMRGSSGNEQFF
TRBV28	-	-	TRBJ2-6	TGTGCCAGCAGTTCCCCTCTCTCTGGGGCCAACGTCCTGACTTTC	CASSSPLSGANVLTF
TRBV27	TRBD2	-	TRBJ2-5	TGTGCCAGCAACCCCATAGGGCGGGAGGTCGTGGAGACCCAGTACTTC	CASNPIGREVVETQYF
TRBV5-1	TRBD1	-	TRBJ1-2	TGCGCCAGCAGCTTGACCGGACAGGCCTACTATGGCCACACCTTC	CASSLTGQAYYGHTF
TRBV2	-	-	TRBJ1-4	TGTGCCAGCAGGAGGACTGATACTAATGAAAAACTGTTTTTT	CASRRTDTNEKLFF
TRBV7-9	-	-	TRBJ2-4	TGTGCCAGCAGCTTAGACAGGGAAAACATTCAGTACTTC	CASSLDRENIQYF
TRBV5-1	TRBD1	-	TRBJ1-2	TGCGCCAGCAGCTATGGACAGGGGTCTAGAGGGAACTATGGCTACACCTTC	CASSYGQGSRGNYGYTF
TRBV5-1	TRBD1	-	TRBJ1-3	TGCGCCAGCAGCTGGCAGACAGGGCCCTCTGGAAACACCATATATTTT	CASSWQTGPSGNTIYF
TRBV11-1	-	few	TRBJ2-1	TGTGCCAGCAGCTTAGCCAGGGGTTATAGTGAGCAGTTCTTC	CASSLARGYSEQFF
TRBV7-3	TRBD2	-	TRBJ2-1	TGTGCCAGCAGCTCCCCCCGAGTCGGGACTAGCGATTCGAGCTCCTACAATGAGCAGTTCTTC	CASSSPRVGTSDSSSYNEQFF
TRBV25-1	TRBD1	-	TRBJ1-5	TGTGCCAGCAGTGATTCAGGACAGGAGGCTCAGCCCCAGCATTTT	CASSDSGQEAQPQHF
TRBV19	-	-	TRBJ2-5	TGTGCCAGTAGTAAAATCGGTCGAGCCCTCCAAGAGACCCAGTACTTC	CASSKIGRALQETQYF
TRBV28	-	-	TRBJ2-7	TGTGCCAGCAGTTTAGAGGGGTACGAGCAGTACTTC	CASSLEGYEQYF
TRBV30	-	-	TRBJ2-3	TGTGCCTGGAGTGTAACGGGGCTCACAGATACGCAGTATTTT	CAWSVTGLTDTQYF
TRBV21-1	-	-	TRBJ1-1	TGTGCCAGCAGCTCCCAAGGCGACAGGTCCCCTTTGAACACTGAAGCTTTCTTT	CASSSQGDRSPLNTEAFF
TRBV7-2	TRBD1	-	TRBJ1-1	TGTGCCAGCAGCCCCAACAGGGGGGTCACTGAAGCTTTCTTT	CASSPNRGVTEAFF
TRBV7-2	TRBD1	-	TRBJ1-1	TGTGCCAGCAGCTTTGGGGACAGGAGGAACACTGAAGCTTTCTTT	CASSFGDRRNTEAFF
TRBV30	-	-	TRBJ2-1	TGTGCCTGGAGTGGGGACTCCAGCTCCTACAATGAGCAGTTCTTC	CAWSGDSSSYNEQFF
TRBV28	TRBD1	-	TRBJ1-4	TGTGCCAGCAGTCTGGACAGGGGAGATGAAAAACTGTTTTTT	CASSLDRGDEKLFF
TRBV29-1	TRBD1	-	TRBJ1-5	TGCAGCGGAGGACAGGGATTCAATCAGCCCCAGCATTTT	CSGGQGFNQPQHF
TRBV27	TRBD1	-	TRBJ2-3	TGTGCCTCCAGACAGGGCGGAGATACGCAGTATTTT	CASRQGGDTQYF
TRBV20-1	-	-	TRBJ1-2	TGCGGAATGGACTATGGCTACACCTTC	CGMDYGYTF
TRBV7-2	TRBD1	-	TRBJ2-1	TGTGCCAGCACCGCGGGACAGGGGGTGCCCTACAATGAGCAGTTCTTC	CASTAGQGVPYNEQFF
TRBV18	-	-	TRBJ1-1	TGTGCCAGCTCTGGCAGCTATCCTGAAGCTTTCTTT	CASSGSYPEAFF
TRBV28	-	-	TRBJ2-5	TGTGCCAGCAGCCGAGAACGGGACCAAGAGACCCAGTACTTC	CASSRERDQETQYF
TRBV4-3	-	-	TRBJ1-1	TGCGCCAGCAGCCAAGATTTCCCGGGACCTGAAGCTTTCTTT	CASSQDFPGPEAFF
TRBV5-1	-	-	TRBJ1-1	TGCGCCAGCAGCTTGGATCTGGGAATGAACACTGAAGCTTTCTTT	CASSLDLGMNTEAFF
TRBV5-5	-	many	TRBJ1-5	TGTGCCAGCAGCTTGGCCGGGAATCAGCCCCAGCATTTT	CASSLAGNQPQHF
TRBV6-4	-	few	TRBJ2-3	TGTGCCAGCAGTGCGCGAACCACAGATACGCAGTATTTT	CASSARTTDTQYF
TRBV27	-	-	TRBJ2-1	TGTGCCAGCAGGCTCGCTGGCTCCTACAATGAGCAGTTCTTC	CASRLAGSYNEQFF
TRBV27	-	-	TRBJ2-7	TGTGCCAGCAGTCCCGAGACTCTAGACTGGAACTACGAGCAGTACTTC	CASSPETLDWNYEQYF
TRBV5-6	TRBD1	few	TRBJ2-1	TGTGCCAGCAGCCGATGGGTAGGACAGGGGGGCAATGAGCAGTTCTTC	CASSRWVGQGGNEQFF
TRBV11-2	-	-	TRBJ2-1	TGTGCCAGCAGCTTAGTGAGTCAAGGCCTTAATGAGCAGTTCTTC	CASSLVSQGLNEQFF